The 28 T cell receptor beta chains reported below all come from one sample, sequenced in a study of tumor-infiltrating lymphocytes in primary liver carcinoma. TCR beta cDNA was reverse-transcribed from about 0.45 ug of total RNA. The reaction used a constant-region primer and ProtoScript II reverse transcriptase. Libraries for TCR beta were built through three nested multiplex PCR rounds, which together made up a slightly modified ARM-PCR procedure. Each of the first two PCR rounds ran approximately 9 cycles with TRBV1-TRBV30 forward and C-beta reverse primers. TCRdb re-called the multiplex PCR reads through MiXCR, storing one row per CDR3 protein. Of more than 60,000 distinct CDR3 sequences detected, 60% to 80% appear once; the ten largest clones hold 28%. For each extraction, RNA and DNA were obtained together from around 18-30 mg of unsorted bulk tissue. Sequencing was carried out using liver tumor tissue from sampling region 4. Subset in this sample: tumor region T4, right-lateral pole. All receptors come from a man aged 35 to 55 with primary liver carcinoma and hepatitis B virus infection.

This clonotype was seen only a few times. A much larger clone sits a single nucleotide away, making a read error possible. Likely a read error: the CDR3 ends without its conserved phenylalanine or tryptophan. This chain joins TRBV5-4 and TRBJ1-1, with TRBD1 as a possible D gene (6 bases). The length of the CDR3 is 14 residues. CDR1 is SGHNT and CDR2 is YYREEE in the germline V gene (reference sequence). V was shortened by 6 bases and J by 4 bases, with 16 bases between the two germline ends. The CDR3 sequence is CASTYRVGGTEAFS. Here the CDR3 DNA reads TGTGCCAGCACCTACAGGGTGGGCGGCACTGAAGCTTTCTCT.

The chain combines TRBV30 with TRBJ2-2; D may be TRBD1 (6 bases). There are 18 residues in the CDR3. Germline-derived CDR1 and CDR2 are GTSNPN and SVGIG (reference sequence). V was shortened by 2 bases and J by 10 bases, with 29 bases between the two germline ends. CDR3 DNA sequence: TGTGCCTGGAGTCGTAAAACAGGGATCCCCCCCTACACCATGGAGCTGTTTTTT. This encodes CAWSRKTGIPPYTMELFF.

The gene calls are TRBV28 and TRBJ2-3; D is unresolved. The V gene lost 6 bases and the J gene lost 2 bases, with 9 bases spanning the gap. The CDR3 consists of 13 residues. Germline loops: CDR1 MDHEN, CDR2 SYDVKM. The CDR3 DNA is TGTGCCAGCAGCACGACCACCACAGATACGCAGTATTTT. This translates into CASSTTTTDTQYF.

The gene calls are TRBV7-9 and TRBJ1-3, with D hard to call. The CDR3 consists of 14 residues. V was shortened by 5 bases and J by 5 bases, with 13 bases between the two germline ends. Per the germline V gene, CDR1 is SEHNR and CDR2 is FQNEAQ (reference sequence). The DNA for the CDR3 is TGTGCCAGCAGCCTTTCGGGCCCAAGAAACACCATATATTTT. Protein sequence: CASSLSGPRNTIYF. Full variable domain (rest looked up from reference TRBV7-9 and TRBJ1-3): DTGVSQNPRHKITKRGQNVTFRCDPISEHNRLYWYRQTLGQGPEFLTYFQNEAQLEKSRLLSDRFSAERPKGSFSTLEIQRTEQGDSAMYLCASSLSGPRNTIYFGEGSWLTVV.

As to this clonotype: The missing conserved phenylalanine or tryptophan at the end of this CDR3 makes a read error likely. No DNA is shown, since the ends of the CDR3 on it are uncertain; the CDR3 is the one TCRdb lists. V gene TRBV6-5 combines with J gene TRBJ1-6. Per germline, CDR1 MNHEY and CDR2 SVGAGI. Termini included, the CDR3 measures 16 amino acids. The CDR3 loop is CASSWGRGSTNSPLRI.

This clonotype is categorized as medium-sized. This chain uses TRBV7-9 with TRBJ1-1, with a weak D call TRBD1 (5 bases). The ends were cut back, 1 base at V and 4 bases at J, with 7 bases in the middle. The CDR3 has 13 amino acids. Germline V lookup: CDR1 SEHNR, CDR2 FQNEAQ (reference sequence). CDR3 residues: CASSLGGGTEAFF. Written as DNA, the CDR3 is TGTGCCAGCAGCTTAGGCGGGGGCACTGAAGCTTTCTTT.

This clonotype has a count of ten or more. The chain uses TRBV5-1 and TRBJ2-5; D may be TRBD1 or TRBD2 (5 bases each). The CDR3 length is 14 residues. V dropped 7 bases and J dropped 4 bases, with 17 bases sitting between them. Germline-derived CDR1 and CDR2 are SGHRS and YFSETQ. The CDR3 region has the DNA TGCGCCAGCTCCTACGGGGCAGGGAGAGAGACCCAGTACTTC. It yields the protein CASSYGAGRETQYF.

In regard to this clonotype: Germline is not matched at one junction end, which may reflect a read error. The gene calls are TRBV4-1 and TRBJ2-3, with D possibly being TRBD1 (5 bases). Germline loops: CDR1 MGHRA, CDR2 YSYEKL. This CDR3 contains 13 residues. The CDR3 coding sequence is TGCGCCAGCAGTCAAGTAGGGGCATATACGCAGTATTTT. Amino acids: CASSQVGAYTQYF.

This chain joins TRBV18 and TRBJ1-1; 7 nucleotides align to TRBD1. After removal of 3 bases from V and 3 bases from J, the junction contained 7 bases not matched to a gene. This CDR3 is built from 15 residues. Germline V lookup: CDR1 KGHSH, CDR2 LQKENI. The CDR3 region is CASSPRDRVDTEAFF. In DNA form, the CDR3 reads TGTGCCAGCTCACCGCGCGACAGGGTAGACACTGAAGCTTTCTTT.

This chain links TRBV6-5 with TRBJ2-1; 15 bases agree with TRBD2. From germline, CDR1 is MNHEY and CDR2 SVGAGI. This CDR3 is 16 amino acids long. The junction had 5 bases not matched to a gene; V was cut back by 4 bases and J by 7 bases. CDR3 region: CASSCTGLAGGNEQFF. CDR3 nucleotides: TGTGCCAGCAGTTGTACGGGACTAGCGGGGGGTAATGAGCAGTTCTTC.

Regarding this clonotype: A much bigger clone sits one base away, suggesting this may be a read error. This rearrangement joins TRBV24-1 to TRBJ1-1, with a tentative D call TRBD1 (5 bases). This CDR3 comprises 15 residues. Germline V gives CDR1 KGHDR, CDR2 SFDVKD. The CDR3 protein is CTTSDPSGGGTEAFF. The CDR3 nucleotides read TGTACCACCAGTGATCCCTCGGGCGGGGGCACTGAAGCTTTCTTT.

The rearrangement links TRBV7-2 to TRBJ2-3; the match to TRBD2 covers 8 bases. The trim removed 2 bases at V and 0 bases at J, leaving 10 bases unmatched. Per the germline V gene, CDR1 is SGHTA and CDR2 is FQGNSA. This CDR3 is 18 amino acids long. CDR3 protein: CASSLSVVSGTSTDTQYF. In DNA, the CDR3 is TGTGCCAGCAGCTTATCCGTGGTTAGCGGGACTAGCACAGATACGCAGTATTTT. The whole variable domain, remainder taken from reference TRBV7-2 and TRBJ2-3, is GAGVSQSPSNKVTEKGKDVELRCDPISGHTALYWYRQSLGQGLEFLIYFQGNSAPDKSGLPSDRFSAERTGGSVSTLTIQRTQQEDSAVYLCASSLSVVSGTSTDTQYFGPGTRLTVL.

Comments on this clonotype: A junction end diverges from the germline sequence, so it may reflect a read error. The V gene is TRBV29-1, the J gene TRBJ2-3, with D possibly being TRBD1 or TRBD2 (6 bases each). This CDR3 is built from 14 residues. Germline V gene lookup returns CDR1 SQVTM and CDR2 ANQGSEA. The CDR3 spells CSVAEGGGTDAQYF. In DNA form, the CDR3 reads TGCAGCGTAGCGGAGGGGGGAGGCACAGATGCGCAGTATTTT.

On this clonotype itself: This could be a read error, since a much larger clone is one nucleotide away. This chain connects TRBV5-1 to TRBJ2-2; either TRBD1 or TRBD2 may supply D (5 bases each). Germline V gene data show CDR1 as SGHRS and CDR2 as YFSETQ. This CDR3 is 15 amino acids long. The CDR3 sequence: CASTAANQGAGEPFF. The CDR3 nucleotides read TGCGCCAGCACCGCGGCGAACCAGGGCGCCGGGGAGCCGTTTTTT. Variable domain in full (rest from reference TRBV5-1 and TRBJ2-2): KAGVTQTPRYLIKTRGQQVTLSCSPISGHRSVSWYQQTPGQGLQFLFEYFSETQRNKGNFPGRFSGRQFSNSRSEMNVSTLELGDSALYLCASTAANQGAGEPFFGEGSRLTVL.

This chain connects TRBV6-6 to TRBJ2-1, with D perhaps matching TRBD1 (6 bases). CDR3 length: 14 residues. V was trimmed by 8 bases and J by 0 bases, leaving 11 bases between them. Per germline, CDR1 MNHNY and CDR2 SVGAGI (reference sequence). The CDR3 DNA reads TGTGCCAGCGGGGGCGGCTACTCCTACAATGAGCAGTTCTTC. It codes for CASGGGYSYNEQFF.

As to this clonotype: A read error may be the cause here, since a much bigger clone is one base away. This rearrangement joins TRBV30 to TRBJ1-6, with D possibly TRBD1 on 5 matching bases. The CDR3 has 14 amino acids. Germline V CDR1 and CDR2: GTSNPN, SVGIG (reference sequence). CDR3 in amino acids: CVWSVRDGRLPLHF. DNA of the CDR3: TGTGTCTGGAGTGTACGGGACGGCAGATTACCCCTCCACTTT.

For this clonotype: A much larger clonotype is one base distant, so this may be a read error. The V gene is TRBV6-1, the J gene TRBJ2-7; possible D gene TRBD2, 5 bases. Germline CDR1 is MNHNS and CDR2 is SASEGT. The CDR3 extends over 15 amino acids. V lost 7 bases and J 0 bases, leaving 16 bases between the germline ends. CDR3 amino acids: CASISLRAVSYEQYF. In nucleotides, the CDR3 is TGTGCCAGCATCTCTCTGCGGGCAGTCTCCTACGAGCAGTACTTC.

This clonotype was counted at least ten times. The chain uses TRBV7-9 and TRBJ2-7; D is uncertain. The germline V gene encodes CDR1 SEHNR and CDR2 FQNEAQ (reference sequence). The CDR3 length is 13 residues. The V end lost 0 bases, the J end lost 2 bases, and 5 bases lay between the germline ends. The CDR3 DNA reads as TGTGCCAGCAGCTTAGCTAGTACCTACGAGCAGTACTTC. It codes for CASSLASTYEQYF.

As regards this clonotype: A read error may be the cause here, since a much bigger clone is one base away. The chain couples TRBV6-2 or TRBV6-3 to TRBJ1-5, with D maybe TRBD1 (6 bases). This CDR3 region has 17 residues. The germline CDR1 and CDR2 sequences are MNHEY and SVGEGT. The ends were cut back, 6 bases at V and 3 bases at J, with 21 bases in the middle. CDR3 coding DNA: TGTGCCAGCAGGCAGAGGACAGAAAAGGGACCCAATCAGCCCCAGCATTTT. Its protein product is CASRQRTEKGPNQPQHF.

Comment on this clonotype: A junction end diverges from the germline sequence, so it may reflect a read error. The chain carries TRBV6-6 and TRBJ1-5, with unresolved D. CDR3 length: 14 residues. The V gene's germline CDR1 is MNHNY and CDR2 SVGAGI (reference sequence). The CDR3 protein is CASNEDGSNQPQHF. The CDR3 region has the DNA TGTGCCAGCAATGAGGACGGTAGCAATCAGCCCCAACATTTT.

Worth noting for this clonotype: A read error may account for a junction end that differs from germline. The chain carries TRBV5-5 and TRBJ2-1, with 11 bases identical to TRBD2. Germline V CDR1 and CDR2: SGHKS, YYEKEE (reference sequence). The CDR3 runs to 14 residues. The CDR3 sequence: CASSSTSGDDEQFF. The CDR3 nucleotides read TGCGCCAGCAGCTCGACTAGCGGGGACGATGAGCAGTTCTTC.

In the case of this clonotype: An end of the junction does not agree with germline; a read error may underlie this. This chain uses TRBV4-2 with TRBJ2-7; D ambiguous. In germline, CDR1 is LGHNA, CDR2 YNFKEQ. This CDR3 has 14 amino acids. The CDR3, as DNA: TGTACCAGCAGCCAAGGAACTACCGGGTATGAGCAGTACTTC. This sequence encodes CTSSQGTTGYEQYF.

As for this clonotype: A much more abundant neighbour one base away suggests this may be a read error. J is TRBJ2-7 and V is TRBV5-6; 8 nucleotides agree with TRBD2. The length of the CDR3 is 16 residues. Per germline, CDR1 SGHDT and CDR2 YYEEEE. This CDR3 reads CVSSIRGGLLNYEQYF. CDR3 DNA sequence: TGTGTCAGCAGCATCCGGGGGGGACTTTTAAACTACGAGCAGTACTTC.

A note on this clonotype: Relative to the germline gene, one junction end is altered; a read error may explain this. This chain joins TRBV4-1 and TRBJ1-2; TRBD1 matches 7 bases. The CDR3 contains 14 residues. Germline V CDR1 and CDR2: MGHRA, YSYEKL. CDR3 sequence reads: CTSSLTQGIEGFTF. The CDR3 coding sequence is TGCACCAGCAGCCTAACACAGGGGATTGAGGGCTTCACCTTC.

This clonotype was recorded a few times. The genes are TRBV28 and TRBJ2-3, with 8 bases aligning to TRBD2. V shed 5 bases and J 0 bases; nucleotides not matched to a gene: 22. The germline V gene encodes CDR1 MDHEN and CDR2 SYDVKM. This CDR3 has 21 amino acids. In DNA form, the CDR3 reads TGTGCCAGCAGTCCCAACCCGGTACTAGCGGAAAAGTATATTAGCACAGATACGCAGTATTTT. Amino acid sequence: CASSPNPVLAEKYISTDTQYF.

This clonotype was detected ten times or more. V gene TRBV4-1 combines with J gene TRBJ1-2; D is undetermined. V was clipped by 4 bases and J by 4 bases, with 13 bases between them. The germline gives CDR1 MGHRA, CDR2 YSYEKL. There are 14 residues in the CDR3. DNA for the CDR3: TGCGCCAGCAGCCCTAGAGAAGGGCGCTATGGCTACACCTTC. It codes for CASSPREGRYGYTF.

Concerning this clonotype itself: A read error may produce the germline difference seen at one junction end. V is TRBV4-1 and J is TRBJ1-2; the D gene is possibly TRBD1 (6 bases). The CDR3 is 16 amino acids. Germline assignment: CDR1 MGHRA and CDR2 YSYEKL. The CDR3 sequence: CASSPRTAGGSRGYIF. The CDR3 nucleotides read TGTGCCAGCAGCCCACGGACAGCGGGTGGTTCTAGAGGCTACATCTTC.

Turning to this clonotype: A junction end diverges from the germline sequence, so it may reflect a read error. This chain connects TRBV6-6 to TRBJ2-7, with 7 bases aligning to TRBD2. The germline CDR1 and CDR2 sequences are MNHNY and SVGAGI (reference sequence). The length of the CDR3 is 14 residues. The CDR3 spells CASSYGEGRYEQCF. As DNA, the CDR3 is TGTGCCAGCAGTTACGGGGAGGGGAGATATGAGCAGTGCTTC.